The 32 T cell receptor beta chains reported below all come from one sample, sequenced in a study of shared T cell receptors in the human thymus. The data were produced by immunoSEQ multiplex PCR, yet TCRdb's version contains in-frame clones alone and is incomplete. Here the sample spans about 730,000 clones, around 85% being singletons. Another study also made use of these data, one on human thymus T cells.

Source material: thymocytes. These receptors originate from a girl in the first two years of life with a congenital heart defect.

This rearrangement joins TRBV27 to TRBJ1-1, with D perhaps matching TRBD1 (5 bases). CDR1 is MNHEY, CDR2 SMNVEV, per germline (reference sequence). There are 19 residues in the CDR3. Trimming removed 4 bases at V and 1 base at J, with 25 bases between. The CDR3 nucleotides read TGTGCCAGCAGTTCACAACAGGAACGGGGGATAAATTGGAACACTGAAGCTTTCTTT. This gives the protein CASSSQQERGINWNTEAFF.

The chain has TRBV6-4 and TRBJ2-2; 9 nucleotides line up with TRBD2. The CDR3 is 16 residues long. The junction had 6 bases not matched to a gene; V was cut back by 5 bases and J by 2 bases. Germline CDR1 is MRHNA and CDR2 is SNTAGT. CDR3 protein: CASSTGTSLNTGELFF. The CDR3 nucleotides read TGTGCCAGCAGTACCGGGACTAGCCTTAACACCGGGGAGCTGTTTTTT.

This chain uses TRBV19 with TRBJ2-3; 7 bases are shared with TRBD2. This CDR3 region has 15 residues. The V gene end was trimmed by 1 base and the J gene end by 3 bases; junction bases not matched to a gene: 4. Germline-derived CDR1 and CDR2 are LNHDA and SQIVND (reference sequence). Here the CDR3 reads CASSIVASGTDTQYF. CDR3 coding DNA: TGTGCCAGTAGTATAGTGGCTAGCGGAACAGATACGCAGTATTTT.

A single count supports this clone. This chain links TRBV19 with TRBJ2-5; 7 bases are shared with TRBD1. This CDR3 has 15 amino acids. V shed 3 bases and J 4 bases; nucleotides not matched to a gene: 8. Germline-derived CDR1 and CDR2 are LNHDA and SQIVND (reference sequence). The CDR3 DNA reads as TGTGCCAGTAGTATCCTGACAGGGCAGGGAGAGACCCAGTACTTC. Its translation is CASSILTGQGETQYF.

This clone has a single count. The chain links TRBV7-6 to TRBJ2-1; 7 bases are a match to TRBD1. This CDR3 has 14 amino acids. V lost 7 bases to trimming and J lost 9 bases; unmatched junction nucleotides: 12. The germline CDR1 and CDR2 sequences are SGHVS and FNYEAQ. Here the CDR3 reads CASTLQQGSFEQFF. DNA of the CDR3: TGTGCCAGCACCCTCCAACAGGGGTCTTTTGAGCAGTTCTTC.

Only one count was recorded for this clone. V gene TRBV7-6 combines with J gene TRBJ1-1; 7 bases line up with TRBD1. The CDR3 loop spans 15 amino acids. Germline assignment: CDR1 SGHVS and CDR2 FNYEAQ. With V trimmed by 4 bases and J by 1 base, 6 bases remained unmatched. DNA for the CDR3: TGTGCCAGCAGCTCCCCGGGACAGAAGAACACTGAAGCTTTCTTT. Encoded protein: CASSSPGQKNTEAFF.

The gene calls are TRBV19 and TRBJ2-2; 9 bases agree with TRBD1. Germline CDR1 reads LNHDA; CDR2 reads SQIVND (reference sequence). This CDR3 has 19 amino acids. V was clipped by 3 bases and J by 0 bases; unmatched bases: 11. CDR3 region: CASSIAPGQGSSNTGELFF. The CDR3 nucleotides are TGTGCCAGTAGTATTGCCCCGGGACAGGGTTCATCGAACACCGGGGAGCTGTTTTTT.

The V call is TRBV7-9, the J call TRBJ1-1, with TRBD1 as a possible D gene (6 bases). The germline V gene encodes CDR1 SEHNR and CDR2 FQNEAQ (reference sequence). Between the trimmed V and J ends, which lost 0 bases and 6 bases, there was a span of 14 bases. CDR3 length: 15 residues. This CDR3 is CASSLATGSDSEAFF. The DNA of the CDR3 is TGTGCCAGCAGCTTAGCAACAGGGTCTGACTCTGAAGCTTTCTTT.

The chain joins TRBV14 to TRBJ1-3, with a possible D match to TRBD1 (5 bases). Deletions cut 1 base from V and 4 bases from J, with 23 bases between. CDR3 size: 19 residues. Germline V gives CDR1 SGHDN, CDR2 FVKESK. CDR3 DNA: TGTGCCAGCAGCCAAGGGACCCCCATTGACAGCCCGAAGGGAAACACCATATATTTT. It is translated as CASSQGTPIDSPKGNTIYF.

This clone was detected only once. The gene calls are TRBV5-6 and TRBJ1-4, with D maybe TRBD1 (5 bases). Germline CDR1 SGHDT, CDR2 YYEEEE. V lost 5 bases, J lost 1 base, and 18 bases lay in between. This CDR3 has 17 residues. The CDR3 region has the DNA TGTGCCAGCAGTCTTAATAGGGGTATGGTAACTAATGAAAAACTGTTTTTT. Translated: CASSLNRGMVTNEKLFF.

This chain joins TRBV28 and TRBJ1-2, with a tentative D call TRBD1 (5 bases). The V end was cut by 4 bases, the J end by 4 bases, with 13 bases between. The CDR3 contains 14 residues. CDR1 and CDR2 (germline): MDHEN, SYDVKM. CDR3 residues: CASSSPPGLYGYTF. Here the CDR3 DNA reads TGTGCCAGCAGTTCCCCCCCAGGGCTCTATGGCTACACCTTC.

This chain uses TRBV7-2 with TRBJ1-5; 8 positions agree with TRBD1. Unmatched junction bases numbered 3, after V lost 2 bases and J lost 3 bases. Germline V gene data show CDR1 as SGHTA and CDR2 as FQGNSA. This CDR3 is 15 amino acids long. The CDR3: CASSLTGGFNQPQHF. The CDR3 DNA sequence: TGTGCCAGCAGCTTAACAGGGGGGTTCAATCAGCCCCAGCATTTT.

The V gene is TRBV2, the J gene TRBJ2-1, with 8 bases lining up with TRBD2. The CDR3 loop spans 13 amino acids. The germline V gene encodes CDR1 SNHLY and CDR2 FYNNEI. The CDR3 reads CVSSGGAYNEQFF. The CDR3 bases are TGTGTTAGCAGCGGGGGTGCCTACAATGAGCAGTTCTTC. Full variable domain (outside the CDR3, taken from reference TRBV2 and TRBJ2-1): EPEVTQTPSHQVTQMGQEVILRCVPISNHLYFYWYRQILGQKVEFLVSFYNNEISEKSEIFDDQFSVERPDGSNFTLKIRSTKLEDSAMYFCVSSGGAYNEQFFGPGTRLTVL.

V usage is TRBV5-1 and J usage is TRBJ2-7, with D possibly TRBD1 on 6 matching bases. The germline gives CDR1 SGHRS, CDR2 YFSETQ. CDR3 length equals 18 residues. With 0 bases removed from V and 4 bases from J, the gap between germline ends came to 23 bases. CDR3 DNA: TGCGCCAGCAGCTTGGTACTAGAACAGGGCGAAGGGAGTTACGAGCAGTACTTC. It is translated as CASSLVLEQGEGSYEQYF.

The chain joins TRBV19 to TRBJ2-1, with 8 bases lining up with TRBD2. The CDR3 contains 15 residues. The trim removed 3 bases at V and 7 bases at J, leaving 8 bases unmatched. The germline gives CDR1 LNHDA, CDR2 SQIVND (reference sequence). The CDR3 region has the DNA TGTGCCAGTAGTATGCCACTAGCGGCTTCTAATGAGCAGTTCTTC. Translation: CASSMPLAASNEQFF.

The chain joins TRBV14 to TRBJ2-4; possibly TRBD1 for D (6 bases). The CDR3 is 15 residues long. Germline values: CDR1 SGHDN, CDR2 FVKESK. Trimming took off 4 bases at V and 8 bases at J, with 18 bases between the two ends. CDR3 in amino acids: CASSRDTQSTDIQYF. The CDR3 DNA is TGTGCCAGCAGCCGGGACACCCAGAGTACGGACATTCAGTACTTC.

CDR3 sequence: CASSLTAGNTEAFF. The CDR3 DNA reads TGTGCCAGCAGTTTGACAGCGGGGAACACTGAAGCTTTCTTT. The chain employs TRBV27 and TRBJ1-1, with a weak D call TRBD1 (5 bases). This CDR3 has 14 residues. V lost 3 bases, J lost 1 base, and 9 bases lay in between. Germline CDR1 is MNHEY and CDR2 is SMNVEV (reference sequence).

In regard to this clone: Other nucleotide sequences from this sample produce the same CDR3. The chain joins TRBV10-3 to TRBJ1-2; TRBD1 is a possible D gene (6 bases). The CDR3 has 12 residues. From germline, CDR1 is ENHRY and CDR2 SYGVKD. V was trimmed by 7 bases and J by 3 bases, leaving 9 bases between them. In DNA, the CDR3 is TGTGCCATCAACCACAGGGACTATGGCTACACCTTC. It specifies CAINHRDYGYTF.

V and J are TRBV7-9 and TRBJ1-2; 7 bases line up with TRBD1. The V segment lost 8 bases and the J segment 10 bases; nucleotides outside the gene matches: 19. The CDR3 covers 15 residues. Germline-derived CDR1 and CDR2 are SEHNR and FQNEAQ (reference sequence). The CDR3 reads CASGPWGQKGVDYTF. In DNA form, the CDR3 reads TGTGCCAGCGGGCCTTGGGGACAGAAGGGGGTTGACTACACCTTC.

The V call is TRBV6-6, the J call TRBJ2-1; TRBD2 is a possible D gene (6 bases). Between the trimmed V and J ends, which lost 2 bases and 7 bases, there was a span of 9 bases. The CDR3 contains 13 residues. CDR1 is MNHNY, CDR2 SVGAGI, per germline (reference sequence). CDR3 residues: CASSYPGVNEQFF. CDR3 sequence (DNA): TGTGCCAGCAGTTACCCGGGGGTGAATGAGCAGTTCTTC.

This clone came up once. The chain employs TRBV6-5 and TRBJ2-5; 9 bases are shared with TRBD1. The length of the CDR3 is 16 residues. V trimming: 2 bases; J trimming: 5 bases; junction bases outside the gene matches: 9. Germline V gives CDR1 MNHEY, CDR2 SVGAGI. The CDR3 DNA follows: TGTGCCAGCAGTTACCTCCCGACAGGGGGATTGGAGACCCAGTACTTC. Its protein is CASSYLPTGGLETQYF.

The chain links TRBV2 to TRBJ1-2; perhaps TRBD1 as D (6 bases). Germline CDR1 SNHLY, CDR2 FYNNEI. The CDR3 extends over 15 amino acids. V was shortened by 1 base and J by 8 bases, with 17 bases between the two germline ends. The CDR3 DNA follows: TGTGCCAGCAGTGAAGTTGGGGGCCCCCATAGCGGCTACACCTTC. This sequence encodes CASSEVGGPHSGYTF.

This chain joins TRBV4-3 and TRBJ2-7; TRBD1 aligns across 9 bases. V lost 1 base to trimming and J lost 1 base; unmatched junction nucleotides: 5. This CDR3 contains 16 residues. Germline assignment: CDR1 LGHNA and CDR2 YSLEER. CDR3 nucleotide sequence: TGCGCCAGCAGCCAAGCGACAGGGGGGCCTTCCTACGAGCAGTACTTC. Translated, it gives CASSQATGGPSYEQYF.

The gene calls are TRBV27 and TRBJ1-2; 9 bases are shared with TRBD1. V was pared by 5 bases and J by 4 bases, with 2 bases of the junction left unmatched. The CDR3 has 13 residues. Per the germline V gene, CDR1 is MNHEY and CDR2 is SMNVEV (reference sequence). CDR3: CASSPTGGYGYTF. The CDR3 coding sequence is TGTGCCAGCAGTCCGACAGGGGGCTATGGCTACACCTTC.

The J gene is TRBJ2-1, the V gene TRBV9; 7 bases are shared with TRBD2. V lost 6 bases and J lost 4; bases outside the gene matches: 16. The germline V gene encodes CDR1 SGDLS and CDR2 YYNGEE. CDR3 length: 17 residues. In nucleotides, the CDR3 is TGTGCCAGCAAGAGGGAAGACCGGGGGGAGGGGTACAATGAGCAGTTCTTC. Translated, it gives CASKREDRGEGYNEQFF. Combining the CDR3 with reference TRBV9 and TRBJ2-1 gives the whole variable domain DSGVTQTPKHLITATGQRVTLRCSPRSGDLSVYWYQQSLDQGLQFLIQYYNGEERAKGNILERFSAQQFPDLHSELNLSSLELGDSALYFCASKREDRGEGYNEQFFGPGTRLTVL.

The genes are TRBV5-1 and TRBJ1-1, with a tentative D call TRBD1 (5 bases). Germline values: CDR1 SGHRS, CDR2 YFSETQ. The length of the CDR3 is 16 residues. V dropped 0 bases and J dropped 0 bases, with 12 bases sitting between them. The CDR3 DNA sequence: TGCGCCAGCAGCTTGGCCTACGACAGCGTGAACACTGAAGCTTTCTTT. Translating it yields CASSLAYDSVNTEAFF.

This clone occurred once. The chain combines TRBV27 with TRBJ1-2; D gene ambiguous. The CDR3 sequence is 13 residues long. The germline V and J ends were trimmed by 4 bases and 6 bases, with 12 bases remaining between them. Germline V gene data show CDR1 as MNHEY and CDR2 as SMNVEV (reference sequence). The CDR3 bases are TGTGCCAGCAGTTCCGGGATAGCCCATGGCTACACCTTC. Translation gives CASSSGIAHGYTF.

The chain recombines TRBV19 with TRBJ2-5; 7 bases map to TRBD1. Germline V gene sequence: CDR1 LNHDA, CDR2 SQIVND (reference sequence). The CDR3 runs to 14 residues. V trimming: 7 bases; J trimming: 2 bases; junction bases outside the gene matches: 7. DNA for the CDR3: TGTGCCAGTAATGACAGGGTGAATCAAGAGACCCAGTACTTC. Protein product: CASNDRVNQETQYF.

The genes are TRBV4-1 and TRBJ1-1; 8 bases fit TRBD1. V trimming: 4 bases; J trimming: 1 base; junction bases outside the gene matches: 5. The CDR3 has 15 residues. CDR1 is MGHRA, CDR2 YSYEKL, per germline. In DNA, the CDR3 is TGCGCCAGCAGCCCCCGACAGGGGCCGAACACTGAAGCTTTCTTT. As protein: CASSPRQGPNTEAFF.

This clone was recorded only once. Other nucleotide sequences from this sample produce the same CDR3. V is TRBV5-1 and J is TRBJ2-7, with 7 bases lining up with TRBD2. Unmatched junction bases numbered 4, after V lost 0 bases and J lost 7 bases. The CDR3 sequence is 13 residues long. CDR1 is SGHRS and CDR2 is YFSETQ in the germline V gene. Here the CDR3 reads CASSLAWRGEQYF. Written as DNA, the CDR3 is TGCGCCAGCAGCTTGGCGTGGCGGGGGGAGCAGTACTTC.

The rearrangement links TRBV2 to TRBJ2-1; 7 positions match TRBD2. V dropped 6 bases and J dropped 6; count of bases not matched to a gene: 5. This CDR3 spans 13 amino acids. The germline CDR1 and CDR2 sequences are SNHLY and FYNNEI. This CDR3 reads CASRERGFNEQFF. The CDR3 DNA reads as TGTGCCAGCAGAGAGCGGGGTTTCAATGAGCAGTTCTTC.

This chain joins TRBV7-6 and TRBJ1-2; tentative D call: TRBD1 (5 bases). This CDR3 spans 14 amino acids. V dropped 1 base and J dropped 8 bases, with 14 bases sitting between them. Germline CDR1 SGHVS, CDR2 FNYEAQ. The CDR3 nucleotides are TGTGCCAGCAGCTTAGTGCGGGACGGCGGGGGCTACACCTTC. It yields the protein CASSLVRDGGGYTF.